This T cell receptor beta chain was sequenced in a study of cytomegalovirus exposure and HLA in healthy donors (dated by TCRdb to 2016 to 2017). For the wider study: According to an earlier analysis of 550 to 700 of the donors, some 170 million T cells yielded approximately 120 million unique TCR beta sequences and approximately 300 Gb of sequence data. HLA typing covered class I and class II loci at four-digit resolution. Of the roughly 400 genotyped donors, roughly 80% fell in the genetic ancestry cluster associated with self-reported Caucasian donors. To decide whether each TCR beta V gene segment behaved as functional or pseudogenic, an earlier analysis of some 580 of the donors relied on high-throughput TCR beta sequencing. The number of donors typed differed by locus, with about 620-630 for A, B, C, DRB1 and DQB1, approximately 500 for DQA1, some 570 for DPA1, and some 440 for DPB1. The study aimed to test whether cataloging public T cell receptors could reveal signatures of past pathogen exposure. Across around 400 genotyped donors of the cohort, an average of roughly 250,000 unique TCR beta nucleotide sequences per donor were sequenced, and roughly 18% of those sequences were non-productive. Roughly 5 DR-DQ haplotypes were handled as single units for association and clustering, since linkage in the cohort was strong. The T cell repertoires of roughly 660 subjects were profiled by immunosequencing and related to cytomegalovirus serostatus. A later genetic analysis took genome-wide SNP genotypes for about three fifths of the 666 donors and used that subset as a discovery cohort. A separate validation cohort of some 130 different subjects was used in addition to the roughly 700-subject first cohort. The study combined high-throughput TCR immunosequencing, statistical association of individual TCRs with disease status, and machine learning to predict cytomegalovirus infection status. An early release that covered about 600 HLA-typed donors contained about 290 gigabases of sequencing data and about 84 million unique TCR sequences. All discovery cohort repertoires had been generated using a single sequencing platform. The later analysis used no new phenotypic data to find candidate immune exposures, relying instead on TCR beta sequences and their occurrence across donors. In a later analysis, previously published TCR beta repertoires from 670 or so donors were re-analyzed and high-resolution HLA genotyping was added so that TCR occurrence patterns could be studied. Donor age, sex, ethnicity and CMV serostatus were compiled together with the repertoire data. Beyond this particular receptor, the publication reports: Most TCR sequences were observed very rarely across donors, whereas some public TCRs were present in many individuals. A further reported finding was that TCR beta sequences accurately predicted the HLA-A and HLA-B alleles for most subjects in the first cohort. A later analysis found that most CMV-associated TCR beta chains appeared HLA-restricted, with HLA associations seemingly driven largely by CMV exposure. Correlated functional status among segregating V segments might be attributable to linkage disequilibrium, but an unknown experimental factor could not be ruled out. Specific HLA alleles were associated with 15,000 to 20,000 TCR beta sequences at a false discovery rate of 0.05 in a later analysis. Presence/absence analyses assumed roughly uniform sequencing depth across donors, an assumption that may not hold. A later analysis found that TCR association rates varied across HLA loci, with DRB1 alleles showing the most associated TCRs and HLA-C alleles the fewest. Immune exposure information for the cohort was limited to CMV serostatus. This cohort had only TCR beta chains sequenced, and the lack of alpha or paired-chain data limited which features could be detected. HLA typing was unavailable for some donors at each locus, so association tests used only the typed subset. According to the authors, the approach could potentially be generalized to other disease states and immunological phenotypes. When HLA alleles, especially DR and DQ, strongly co-occurred, attributing TCR associations to individual alleles was difficult. The earlier analysis of about 600 of the donors excluded roughly 16 rarely observed V segments, including chromosome 9 orphons, because counts were too low. Three of the identified cytomegalovirus-associated TCR beta chains were confirmed in vitro to be specific for cytomegalovirus antigens. An earlier analysis of 450 to 750 of the donors showed that most TCR beta V segments appeared in productive rearrangements either about 90% or about 30% of the time, which broadly matched IMGT annotations. Some IMGT-functional V segments, including TRBV6-2 and TRBV6-3, could not be distinguished by the 87-base-pair reads and were therefore excluded. The study gave a list of 150 to 200 TCR beta chains associated with cytomegalovirus. A later analysis reported that several top co-occurrence clusters appeared linked to parvovirus B19, influenza, CMV and Epstein-Barr virus. A later genetic analysis associated a missense DCLRE1C variant with V-gene and J-gene trimming of TCR beta chains, and an independent cohort replicated the association. A cluster of highly shared sequence variants was judged likely to represent a technical artifact of the sequencing pipeline. In a later analysis, HLA-associated TCR beta chains were found to be more clonally expanded and to have lower generation probabilities than equally common non-associated chains. A later genetic analysis reported fewer N-insertions in productive TCRs among donors in an Asian-associated ancestry cluster than the approximately 700-donor mean. The classifier was reported to diagnose cytomegalovirus status with high specificity and sensitivity in both the original and validation cohorts.

In total, 600 or so healthy bone marrow donors made up the cohort. Cohort members were all nominally healthy when sampled, although unrecorded immune exposures were likely present. The donor was CMV seropositive and was included in the group of some 290 seropositive cohort members. Each donor provided a peripheral blood sample, and peripheral blood mononuclear cells were used for TCR beta sequencing. The Qiagen DNeasy Blood Extraction Kit was used to extract genomic DNA from the blood cell samples. CDR1 and CDR2 are read off the germline V gene as MNHEY and SVGAGI. Including the terminal cysteine and phenylalanine, the CDR3 comprises 15 residues. Of all the DNA, just the CDR3 is kept, 45 bases in frame from base 1. Relative to germline, V is missing 2 bases and J is missing 8 bases, with 6 bases of the junction outside any gene match. Library generation was performed with the immunoSEQ multiplex PCR assay. The multiplex PCR relied on a mix of 60 forward primers for TCR Vbeta segments and 13 reverse primers for TCR Jbeta segments. Amplification of the CDR3 region of rearranged TCR beta genes was performed with a multiplex PCR assay on genomic DNA. The Illumina HiSeq System was used to sequence the amplified TCR beta libraries as 87-base-pair reads. The authors' pipeline ran thus. A later analysis counted about 76 million unique TCR beta chains across the 500 to 850 repertoires, and roughly 10 million of these chains were shared by at least two donors. Raw reads were error-corrected and collapsed into unique sequences with a nearest-neighbor algorithm that merged closely related sequences to remove PCR and sequencing errors. V, D and J gene segments were assigned by aligning CDR3 sequences to IMGT reference sequences. For a sequence to be retained, at least a six-nucleotide match to both a V gene segment and a J gene segment was required. A rearrangement counted as productive if the CDR3 had no stop codons and remained in frame with V and J, and every other rearrangement counted as non-productive. Following IMGT convention, CDR3 was defined as the stretch from the second conserved V-encoded cysteine up to the conserved J-encoded phenylalanine. The earlier analysis of 550 to 650 of the donors excluded any sequence lacking an unambiguous match to a single V gene segment. An earlier analysis of just under 600 of the donors called V segments functional above 56.7% productive rearrangements and segregating when the between-donor standard deviation exceeded 5%. A statistical classification framework was developed to diagnose cytomegalovirus status using the catalog of TCR beta chain sequences. A later analysis assigned V and J genes by comparing TCR nucleotide sequences with IMGT/GENE-DB human TR gene sequences. The TCRdist pipeline was used in a later analysis to assign CDR3 sequences and most-parsimonious VDJ recombination scenarios. In a later analysis, each TCR beta chain was defined by its CDR3 amino acid sequence together with its V-gene family, and reads without a unique V-gene family were excluded. In a later analysis, 500 to 650 highly shared, low-generation-probability nucleotide sequences were removed to address suspected cross-contamination and a sequencing artifact. For each public chain, a later analysis derived a clonal expansion index from normalized ranks of inferred template counts within each repertoire. A later analysis computed generation probabilities with a VDJ recombination model fitted to out-of-frame rearrangements, and checked the results against IGoR. In a later analysis, TCR-TCR, TCR-HLA and TCR-CMV co-occurrence was scored with hypergeometric tests, and a repertoire-size bias correction was applied to TCR pairs. A later analysis estimated false discovery rates by permuting HLA or CMV assignments 20 times. In a later analysis, co-occurring TCRs were grouped using DBSCAN, with TCRdist sequence similarity added in when clustering inside HLA-allele-positive subsets. Repertoires with fewer than 30,000 or more than 120,000 public chains, plus five repertoires with anomalous nucleotide sharing, were excluded from co-occurrence clustering. The table was pulled from immuneACCESS by TCRdb, which kept in-frame rearrangements only. Such tables lose some clones; where checked, under half of the loss comes from unresolved V genes, and the rest has no known cause. V and J calls and clone size are given by that table; D and trimming were obtained from the DNA. This sample lists under 200,000 clones; 78% were detected once. The ten most abundant clones make up approximately 6% of the sample.

Details on this clone: Its antigen is currently not known. Base qualities are not provided; no much larger clone lies one nucleotide away.

The rearrangement combines TRBV6-5 with TRBJ1-2, with TRBD1 identical over 12 junction bases. This TCR was recovered from a woman younger than 45 in good health and CMV-seropositive. Sequencing input: PBMCs. The CDR3 reads CASSYTGQGAGGYTF. Read as DNA, the sequence is TGTGCCAGCAGTTACACGGGACAGGGGGCAGGAGGCTACACCTTC.